This TCR beta chain stems from a study of early T cells in non-severe SARS-CoV-2 infection. V lost 5 bases, J lost 7 bases, and 5 bases stayed unmatched. CDR1 is SGHRS and CDR2 is YFSETQ in the germline V gene. The CDR3 runs to 14 residues. This clonotype was detected ten times or more. Antigen unknown. Unique molecular identifier tags were affixed to discrete cDNA molecules. TCRdb called the 5' RACE reads again in MiXCR, with one record for every CDR3 protein. The sample carries tens of thousands of distinct CDR3 sequences, roughly 12% recorded once. Broader study findings: Matching against VDJdb likely underestimated virus-specific expansions, favoring anti-spike CD8.

V usage is TRBV5-1 and J usage is TRBJ2-1; 11 nucleotides align to TRBD2. The sequences come from whole blood, collected at baseline. This sequence was found in an adult who was a healthcare worker with PCR-confirmed SARS-CoV-2 infection or an uninfected control (not recorded which). CDR3 residues: CASRSTSGINEQFF. The DNA for the CDR3 is TGCGCCAGCAGGTCGACTAGCGGGATTAATGAGCAGTTCTTC.